Sequencing of this T cell receptor (beta chain) was carried out in a study of cytomegalovirus exposure and HLA in healthy donors. Study-wide context: Roughly 180 million T cells yielded 100 million or so unique TCR beta sequences in earlier analysis.

Study results and caveats: When analyzed later, a missense DCLRE1C variant was found to be linked to TCR beta V- and J-gene trimming.

Worth noting for this clone: No antigen is known for it.

PCR involved 60 Vbeta and 13 Jbeta primers. Using immunoSEQ multiplex PCR, the repertoire was profiled, and TCRdb retains in-frame clones only, with some absent. The sample carries about 180,000 clones, 65% to 75% recorded once. CDR1 and CDR2 (germline): LNHDA, SQIVND (reference sequence). CDR3 length: 14 amino acids. V dropped 3 bases and J dropped 7 bases, with 13 bases sitting between them. The sequence was obtained from a human donor in good health. Sequenced sample: PBMCs. This sequence joins TRBV19 and TRBJ2-1; tentatively, D is TRBD1 (6 bases). As DNA, the CDR3 is TGTGCCAGTAGTATCGACAGGTCATCTAATGAGCAGTTCTTC. Translating it yields CASSIDRSSNEQFF.